The source of this TCR beta chain is a study of response to subunit inactivated influenza vaccine. Study outcomes and limitations: Authors suggested seasonal influenza vaccinations each recruit few new T cells.

This clonotype was observed at least ten times. Its antigen is as yet unknown. The ends lost 1 base at V and 8 bases at J; junction bases unmatched: 7. This CDR3 region has 16 residues. The V gene's germline CDR1 is SGHRS and CDR2 YFSETQ. TCRdb independently ran MiXCR on the RT-PCR reads; one entry per CDR3 protein. This table holds hundreds of thousands of distinct CDR3 sequences, less than 8% found once. The chain has TRBV5-1 and TRBJ2-1, with 12 bases fitting TRBD2. The clonotype originates from a man between 45 and 75 years old who received an inactivated influenza vaccine. Sequences were derived from PBMCs from blood, sampled around 25 months after vaccination. The CDR3 coding sequence is TGCGCCAGCAGCTTGTCGACTAGCGGGAGTATCGATGAGCAGTTCTTC. This sequence encodes CASSLSTSGSIDEQFF.